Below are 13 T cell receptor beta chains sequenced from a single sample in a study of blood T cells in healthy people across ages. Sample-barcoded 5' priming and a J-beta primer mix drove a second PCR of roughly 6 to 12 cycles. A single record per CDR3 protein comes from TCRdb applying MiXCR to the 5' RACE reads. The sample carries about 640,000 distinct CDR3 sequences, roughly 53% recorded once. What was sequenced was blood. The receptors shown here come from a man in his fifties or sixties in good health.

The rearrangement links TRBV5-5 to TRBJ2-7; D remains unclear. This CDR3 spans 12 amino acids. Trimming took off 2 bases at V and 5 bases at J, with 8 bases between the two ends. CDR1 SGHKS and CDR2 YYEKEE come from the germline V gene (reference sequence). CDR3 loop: CASSLNNDEQYF. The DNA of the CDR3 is TGTGCCAGCAGCTTAAATAACGACGAGCAGTACTTC. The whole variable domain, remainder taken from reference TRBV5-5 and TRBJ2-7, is DAGVTQSPTHLIKTRGQQVTLRCSPISGHKSVSWYQQVLGQGPQFIFQYYEKEERGRGNFPDRFSARQFPNYSSELNVNALLLGDSALYLCASSLNNDEQYFGPGTRLTVT.

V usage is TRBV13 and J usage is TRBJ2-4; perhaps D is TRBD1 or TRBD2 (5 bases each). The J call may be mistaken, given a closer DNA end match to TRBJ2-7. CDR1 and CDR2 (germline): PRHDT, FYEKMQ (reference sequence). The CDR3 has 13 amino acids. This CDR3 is CASSLAGRDEQYF. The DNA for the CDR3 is TGTGCCAGCAGCTTGGCAGGGAGAGACGAGCAGTACTTC.

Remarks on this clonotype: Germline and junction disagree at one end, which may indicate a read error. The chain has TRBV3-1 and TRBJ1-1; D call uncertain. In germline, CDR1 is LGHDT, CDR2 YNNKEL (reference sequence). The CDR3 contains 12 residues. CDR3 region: CTSSQVRSEAFF. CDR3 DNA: TGTACCAGCAGCCAAGTAAGGTCTGAAGCTTTCTTT.

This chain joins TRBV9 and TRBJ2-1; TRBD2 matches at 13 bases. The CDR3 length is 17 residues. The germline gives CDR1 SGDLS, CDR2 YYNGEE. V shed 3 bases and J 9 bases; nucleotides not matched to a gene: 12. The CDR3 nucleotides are TGTGCCAGCAGCGCCAAACCGACTAGCGGGGGGACCAGTGAGCAGTTCTTC. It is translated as CASSAKPTSGGTSEQFF.

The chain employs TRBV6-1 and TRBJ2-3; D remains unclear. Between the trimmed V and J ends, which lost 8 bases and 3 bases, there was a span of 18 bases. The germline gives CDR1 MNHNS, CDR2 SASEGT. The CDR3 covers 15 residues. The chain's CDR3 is CASGVSRGSTDTQYF. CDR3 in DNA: TGTGCCAGCGGGGTTTCTCGTGGATCTACAGATACGCAGTATTTT.

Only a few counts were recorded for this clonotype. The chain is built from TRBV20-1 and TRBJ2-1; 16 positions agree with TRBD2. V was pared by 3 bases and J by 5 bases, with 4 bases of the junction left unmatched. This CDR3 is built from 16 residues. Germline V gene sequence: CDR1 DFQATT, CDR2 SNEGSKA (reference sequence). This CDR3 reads CSASTGLAGGHNEQFF. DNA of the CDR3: TGCAGTGCTAGCACGGGACTAGCGGGGGGGCACAATGAGCAGTTCTTC.

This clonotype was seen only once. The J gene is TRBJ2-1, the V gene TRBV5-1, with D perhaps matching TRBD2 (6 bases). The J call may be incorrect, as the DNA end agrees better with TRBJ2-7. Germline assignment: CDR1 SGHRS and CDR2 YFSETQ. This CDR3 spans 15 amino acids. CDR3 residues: CASSPREVPYNEQYF. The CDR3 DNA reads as TGCGCCAGCAGTCCCAGGGAGGTGCCCTACAATGAGCAGTACTTC.

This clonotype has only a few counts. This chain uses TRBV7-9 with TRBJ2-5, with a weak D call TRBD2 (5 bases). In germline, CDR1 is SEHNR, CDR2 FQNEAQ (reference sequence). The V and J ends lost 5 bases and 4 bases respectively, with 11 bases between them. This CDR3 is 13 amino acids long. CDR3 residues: CASSETGVETQYF. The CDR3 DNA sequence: TGTGCCAGCAGCGAAACCGGGGTAGAGACCCAGTACTTC.

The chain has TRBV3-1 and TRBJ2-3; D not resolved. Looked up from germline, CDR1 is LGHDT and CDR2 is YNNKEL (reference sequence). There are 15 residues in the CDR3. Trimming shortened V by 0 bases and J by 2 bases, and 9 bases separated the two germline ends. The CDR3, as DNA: TGTGCCAGCAGCCAAGACTGGAGAAACACAGATACGCAGTATTTT. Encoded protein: CASSQDWRNTDTQYF.

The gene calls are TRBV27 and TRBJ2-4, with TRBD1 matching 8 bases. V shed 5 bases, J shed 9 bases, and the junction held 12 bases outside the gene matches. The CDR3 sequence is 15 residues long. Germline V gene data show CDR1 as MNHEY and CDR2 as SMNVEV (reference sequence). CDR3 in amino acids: CASSPGTGAAGIQYF. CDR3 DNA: TGTGCCAGCAGTCCCGGGACAGGCGCTGCGGGCATTCAGTACTTC.

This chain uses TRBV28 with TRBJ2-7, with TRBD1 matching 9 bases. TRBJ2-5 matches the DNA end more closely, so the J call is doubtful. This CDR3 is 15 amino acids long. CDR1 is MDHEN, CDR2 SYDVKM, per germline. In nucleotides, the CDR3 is TGTGCCAGCAGTTTACTACAGGGGGCGTGGGAGACCCAGTACTTC. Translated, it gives CASSLLQGAWETQYF.

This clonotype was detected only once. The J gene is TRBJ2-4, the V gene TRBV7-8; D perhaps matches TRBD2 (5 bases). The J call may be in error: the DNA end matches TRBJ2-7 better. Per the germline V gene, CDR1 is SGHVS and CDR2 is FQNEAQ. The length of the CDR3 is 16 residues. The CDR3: CASSLTRLPSPYEQYF. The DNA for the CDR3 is TGTGCCAGCAGCTTAACTAGGCTGCCTAGCCCTTACGAGCAGTACTTC.

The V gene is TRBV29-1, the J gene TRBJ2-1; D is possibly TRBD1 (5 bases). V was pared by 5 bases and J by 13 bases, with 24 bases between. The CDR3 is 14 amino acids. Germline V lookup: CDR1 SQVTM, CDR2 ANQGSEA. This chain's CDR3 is CSVLYRTLAETQFF. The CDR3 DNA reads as TGCAGCGTTCTATACAGGACGCTGGCGGAGACCCAGTTCTTC.